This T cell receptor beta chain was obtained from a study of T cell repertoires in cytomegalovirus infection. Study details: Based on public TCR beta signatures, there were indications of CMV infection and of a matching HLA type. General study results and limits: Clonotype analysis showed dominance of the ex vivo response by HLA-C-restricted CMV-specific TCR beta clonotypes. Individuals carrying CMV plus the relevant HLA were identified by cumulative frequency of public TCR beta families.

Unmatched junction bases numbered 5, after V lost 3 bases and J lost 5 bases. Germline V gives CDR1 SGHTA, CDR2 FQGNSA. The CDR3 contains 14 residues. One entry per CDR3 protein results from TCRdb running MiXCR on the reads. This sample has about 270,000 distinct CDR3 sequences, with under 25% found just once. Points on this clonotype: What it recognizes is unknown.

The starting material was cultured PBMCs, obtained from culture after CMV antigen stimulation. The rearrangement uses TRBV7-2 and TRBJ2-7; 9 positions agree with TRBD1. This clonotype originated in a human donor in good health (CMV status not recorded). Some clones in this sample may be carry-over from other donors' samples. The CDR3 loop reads CASSFNRGHDEQYF. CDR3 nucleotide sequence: TGTGCCAGCAGCTTCAACAGGGGGCACGACGAGCAGTACTTC.